This T cell receptor (beta chain) was observed in a study of blood T cell repertoires in COVID-19. Across the whole study: From the United States, Italy and Spain came samples of acute and convalescent COVID-19. Sources were T cells, B-cell-depleted T cells, or PBMCs; the material itself was cDNA or gDNA.

In germline, CDR1 is MDHEN, CDR2 SYDVKM. There are 18 residues in the CDR3. The V gene end was trimmed by 4 bases and the J gene end by 3 bases; junction bases not matched to a gene: 11. Original methodology: Amplifying reference gene primers gave estimates of nucleated cell counts. Clones were read by immunoSEQ multiplex PCR, and TCRdb kept only the in-frame ones, dropping some. Clone size and the V and J calls come from that table; the DNA yielded D and trimming. In the table there are 55,000 to 65,000 clones, 70% to 90% of which are singletons. This receptor was taken from a human donor with active COVID-19. The donor label of this sample is uncertain. The J gene is TRBJ2-6, the V gene TRBV28, with 8 positions matching TRBD1. Sequences were obtained from peripheral blood. CDR3 coding DNA: TGTGCCAGCAGTTCCCTTCGGACAGGGTATAATGGGGCCAACGTCCTGACTTTC. It yields the protein CASSSLRTGYNGANVLTF.